The present entry profiles one T cell receptor beta chain with its context. Antigen specificity is unknown. The data were obtained in a study of T cell clonotyping in hematopoietic cell transplantation. Study outcomes and limitations: Pathologically expanded recipient clonotypes increased progressively from day 30 to day 180 as diversity fell. Higher Inverse Simpson Index values in graft donor and pretransplant recipient predicted broader posttransplant TCR diversity.

TCRdb's copy holds only in-frame clones and misses some; the assay was immunoSEQ multiplex PCR. In the table there are some 9,900 clones, approximately 77% of which are singletons. The germline gives CDR1 MNHNS, CDR2 SASEGT. This CDR3 spans 14 amino acids. With 7 bases removed from V and 0 bases from J, the gap between germline ends came to 9 bases. The sequence was collected from a female patient in her 40s who had an allogeneic stem cell transplant from a related donor, so T cells may come from the graft donor. Some clones in this sample may be carry-over from other donors' samples. V usage is TRBV6-1 and J usage is TRBJ2-2, with D perhaps matching TRBD2 (5 bases). The source material was PBMCs, sampled 30 days after allogeneic stem cell transplant. CDR3 amino acids: CASTWRANTGELFF. The CDR3 DNA follows: TGTGCCAGCACCTGGCGGGCGAACACCGGGGAGCTGTTTTTT.